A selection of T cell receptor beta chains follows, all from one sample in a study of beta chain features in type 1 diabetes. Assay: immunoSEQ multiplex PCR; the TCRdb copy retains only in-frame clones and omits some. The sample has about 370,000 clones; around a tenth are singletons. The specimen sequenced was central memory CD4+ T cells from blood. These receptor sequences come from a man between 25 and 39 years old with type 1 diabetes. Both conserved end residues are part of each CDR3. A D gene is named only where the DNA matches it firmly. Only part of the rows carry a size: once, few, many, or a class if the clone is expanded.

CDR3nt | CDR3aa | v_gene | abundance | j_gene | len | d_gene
TGTGCCAGCAGCTCTTCAGGGATCGCTGAAGCTTTCTTT | CASSSSGIAEAFF | TRBV11-2 | . | TRBJ1-1 | 13 | .
TGTGCCAGTAGTAACCCCGGGACAGGGGGCAATCAGCCCCAGCATTTT | CASSNPGTGGNQPQHF | TRBV19 | . | TRBJ1-5 | 16 | TRBD1
TGTGCCAGCAGTTGGACTAGCGGGAGGGCGAGCGAGACCCAGTACTTC | CASSWTSGRASETQYF | TRBV9 | . | TRBJ2-5 | 16 | TRBD2
TGTGCCAGCTCACCCCGACAGGCGGCTAATGAAAAACTGTTTTTT | CASSPRQAANEKLFF | TRBV18 | . | TRBJ1-4 | 15 | .
TGTGCCAGCACTTCGTCTCGCGTCTACGAGCAGTACTTC | CASTSSRVYEQYF | TRBV6-1 | . | TRBJ2-7 | 13 | .
TGTGCCAGCAGCCCCTTTTCCGGAAACACCATATATTTT | CASSPFSGNTIYF | TRBV7-6 | many | TRBJ1-3 | 13 | .
TGCGCCAGCAGCCGCCTCGGGGCTAGCGGGAGTTCGGCCTACAATGAGCAGTTCTTC | CASSRLGASGSSAYNEQFF | TRBV5-1 | . | TRBJ2-1 | 19 | TRBD2
TGTGCCAGCAGTGAAGGGATATGGAGGGCTGAAGCTTTCTTT | CASSEGIWRAEAFF | TRBV2 | . | TRBJ1-1 | 14 | .
TGTGCCAGCAGTACAACAGGGGCGGATACGCAGTATTTT | CASSTTGADTQYF | TRBV25-1 | . | TRBJ2-3 | 13 | TRBD1
TGTGCCAGCAGTATTGGGGACGGGATAAGCAATCAGCCCCAGCATTTT | CASSIGDGISNQPQHF | TRBV7-9 | . | TRBJ1-5 | 16 | .
TGTGCCAGCAGTTTATCGTCGGCAGTATCCTACGAGCAGTACTTC | CASSLSSAVSYEQYF | TRBV27 | . | TRBJ2-7 | 15 | .
TGCAGCGTTGAAGGGGAGGCCAGTCTAGATACGCAGTATTTT | CSVEGEASLDTQYF | TRBV29-1 | . | TRBJ2-3 | 14 | .
TGTGCCAGCAGCGCGGGACAGGGAGGAGGCAATCAGCCCCAGCATTTT | CASSAGQGGGNQPQHF | TRBV9 | . | TRBJ1-5 | 16 | TRBD1
TGTGCCAGCAGCCCTAGCGGGGAGCTGTTTTTT | CASSPSGELFF | TRBV7-2 | . | TRBJ2-2 | 11 | .
TGTGCCAGCAGCGCGCAAGTTACGGGAGTCGGTAATGAGCAGTTCTTC | CASSAQVTGVGNEQFF | TRBV7-3 | few | TRBJ2-1 | 16 | .
TGCAGCGTTGAACCTAGTGGGGGCGGCAACTATGGCTACACCTTC | CSVEPSGGGNYGYTF | TRBV29-1 | few | TRBJ1-2 | 15 | .
TGCGCCAGCAGCTTGGACGGGCAGGGTGGCACTGAAGCTTTCTTT | CASSLDGQGGTEAFF | TRBV5-1 | few | TRBJ1-1 | 15 | .
TGTGCCAGCAGCACGGGAGTTCGAACTGAAGCTTTCTTT | CASSTGVRTEAFF | TRBV7-2 | . | TRBJ1-1 | 13 | .
TGTGCCAGCAGCGCTGAAGGGACCCAGTACTTC | CASSAEGTQYF | TRBV11-2 | few | TRBJ2-5 | 11 | .
TGCGCCAGCAGCCGCCCGGGACGGCAGGGCAATGAGCAGTTCTTC | CASSRPGRQGNEQFF | TRBV4-1 | . | TRBJ2-1 | 15 | .
TGTGCCAGCAGCCTTACAGGGGGCGCGGCAACTAATGAAAAACTGTTTTTT | CASSLTGGAATNEKLFF | TRBV7-9 | many | TRBJ1-4 | 17 | TRBD1
TGCGCCAGCAGCTCCCAAGGTACGACTAGCGGTAGCACAGATACGCAGTATTTT | CASSSQGTTSGSTDTQYF | TRBV5-1 | few | TRBJ2-3 | 18 | TRBD2
TGTGCCAGCAGACACGGACAGGGACGGGGCATGAACACTGAAGCTTTCTTT | CASRHGQGRGMNTEAFF | TRBV7-2 | few | TRBJ1-1 | 17 | TRBD1
TGTGCCAGCAGCCCCTCCGACAGGGAGTCGGAGCAGTTCTTC | CASSPSDRESEQFF | TRBV4-2 | few | TRBJ2-1 | 14 | TRBD1
TGTGCCAGTAGTATTATGGGCGCGGTGATTTTT | CASSIMGAVIF | TRBV19 | . | TRBJ1-3 | 11 | .
TGTGCCAGCGGTATGGGGACATCGAACACTGAAGCTTTCTTT | CASGMGTSNTEAFF | TRBV7-9 | many | TRBJ1-1 | 14 | .
TGTGCCAGCAGCCTCCAATCGGGGTTCTACGAGCAGTACTTC | CASSLQSGFYEQYF | TRBV11-2 | few | TRBJ2-7 | 14 | .
TGCGCCAGCAGCTTTGGTTCAGGGACTGGGCAGCCCCAGCATTTT | CASSFGSGTGQPQHF | TRBV5-1 | many | TRBJ1-5 | 15 | .
TGCGCCAGCAGCTTGACTAGCGGGAGTTACTACGAGCAGTACTTC | CASSLTSGSYYEQYF | TRBV5-1 | few | TRBJ2-7 | 15 | TRBD2
TGTGCCAGCAGCTTAGGCGGGATTGGAGAGACCCAGTACTTC | CASSLGGIGETQYF | TRBV7-2 | few | TRBJ2-5 | 14 | .
TGTGCCAGCAGTTCCCCTCCAAGGCTAGCGGGAATGTACGAGCAGTACTTC | CASSSPPRLAGMYEQYF | TRBV28 | . | TRBJ2-7 | 17 | TRBD2